This T cell receptor beta chain was found in a study of glioma-infiltrating T cells. Study outcomes and limitations: Gliomas, especially low-grade, showed above-expected tissue-blood divergence; non-neoplastic patients showed below. Tissue and blood shared very few CDR3 sequences.

On this clonotype: Its antigen remains unknown.

The iRepertoire nested amplicon-rescue multiplex PCR amplified TCR alpha and beta CDR3s from RNA. Tissue mRNA or PBMC total RNA, 100-400 ng, went into one-step reverse transcription and amplification. One entry per CDR3 protein, called by TCRdb with MiXCR from the multiplex PCR reads. The sample includes around 100,000 distinct CDR3 sequences, 25% to 35% of them seen just once. The sequenced material came from glioma tissue, nonneoplastic brain tissue, or PBMCs (not recorded which). The receptor was derived from a human donor with low-grade glioma or glioblastoma, undergoing nonglioma brain surgery, or in good health (not recorded which).

The CDR3 is CSVEVVGIGYTF. The CDR3 nucleotides read TGCAGCGTTGAAGTTGTGGGGATTGGCTACACCTTC. The rearrangement uses TRBV29-1 and TRBJ1-2, with D unclear. Germline V gene lookup returns CDR1 SQVTM and CDR2 ANQGSEA. The CDR3 consists of 12 residues. Trimming left V 1 base short and J 7 bases short, with 10 bases between.